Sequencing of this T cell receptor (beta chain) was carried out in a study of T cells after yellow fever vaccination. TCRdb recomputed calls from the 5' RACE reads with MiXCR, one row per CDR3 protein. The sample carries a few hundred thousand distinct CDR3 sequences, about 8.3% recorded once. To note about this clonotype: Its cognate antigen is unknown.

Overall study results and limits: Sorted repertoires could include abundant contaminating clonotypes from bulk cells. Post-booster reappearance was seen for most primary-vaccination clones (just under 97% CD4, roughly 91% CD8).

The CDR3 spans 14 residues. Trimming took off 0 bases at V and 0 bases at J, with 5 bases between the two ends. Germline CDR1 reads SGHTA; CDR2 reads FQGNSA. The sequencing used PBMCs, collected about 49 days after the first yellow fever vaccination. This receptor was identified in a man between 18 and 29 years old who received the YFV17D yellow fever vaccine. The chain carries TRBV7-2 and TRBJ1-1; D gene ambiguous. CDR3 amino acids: CASSLAQVNTEAFF. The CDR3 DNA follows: TGTGCCAGCAGCTTAGCGCAGGTGAACACTGAAGCTTTCTTT.